The subject of this entry is one TCR beta chain. The repertoire was sequenced with immunoSEQ multiplex PCR; TCRdb's copy has only in-frame clones and lacks some. The sample lists 90,000 to 100,000 clones; around nine tenths were seen once. This sample was taken from a study of OX40 agonist ivuxolimab in advanced cancers. Study-wide background: Head and neck, renal cell, melanoma or hepatocellular carcinoma were the cancers that dose-escalation patients had.

The J segment lost 5 bases and the V segment lost 4 bases, leaving 6 bases of the junction unmatched. Germline loops: CDR1 MNHEY, CDR2 SVGAGI. The CDR3 length is 16 residues. Material: CD4+ or CD8+ T cells sorted from blood, obtained in a trial of the OX40 agonist ivuxolimab. This chain connects TRBV6-5 to TRBJ1-6, with 9 bases identical to TRBD1. The clonotype was recovered from an adult with an advanced solid tumor such as melanoma, head and neck, liver or kidney cancer. CDR3 residues: CASSSGTGSNNSPLHF. In DNA form, the CDR3 reads TGTGCCAGCAGTTCCGGGACAGGGTCGAATAATTCACCCCTCCACTTT.